This entry features one TCR beta chain sequence. This sample stems from a study of T-cell memory formation after mild COVID-19. Study details: Most TCR clusters belonged to a single donor.

TCRdb reprocessed the 5' RACE reads with MiXCR, giving one entry per CDR3 protein. The sample yields about 190,000 distinct CDR3 sequences, about a sixth seen once. Germline loops: CDR1 SGHKS, CDR2 YYEKEE (reference sequence). The CDR3 is 18 amino acids. The ends lost 4 bases at V and 1 base at J; junction bases unmatched: 13. Material for sequencing was PBMCs or a T cell subset sorted from them (not recorded which). The sequence was obtained from an adult woman who had mild COVID-19 (a few samples of this study predate the infection). Cell type and time point are not known. The chain couples TRBV5-5 to TRBJ2-1, with TRBD1 identical over 8 bases. CDR3 region: CASSDPGQATFSYNEQFF. CDR3 nucleotides: TGTGCCAGCAGCGATCCGGGACAGGCGACTTTTTCCTACAATGAGCAGTTCTTC.